The rows below give T cell receptor beta chains drawn from one sample of a study of control samples from healthy donors and cancer patients. Assay: immunoSEQ multiplex PCR; the TCRdb copy retains only in-frame clones and omits some. The sample holds 260,000 or so clones; over 75% are singletons and the top ten take 10% to 15%. Sequenced: PBMCs. The source of these receptors is a woman aged 60-75 years with lung cancer. CDR3s include the opening cysteine and the closing phenylalanine or tryptophan. A D gene is named only where the DNA matches it firmly. Size is stated for part of the rows, as once, few or many counts, or as a class when the clone is expanded.

clone_size	v_call	j_call	d_call	cdr3_nt	cdr3_aa
-	TRBV5-4	TRBJ2-3	-	TGTGCCAGCAGCTTGAGAGTGGGGGTTCGCACAGATACGCAGTATTTT	CASSLRVGVRTDTQYF
-	TRBV5-1	TRBJ2-6	-	TGCGCCAGCAGCTTGTCCGTCTCTGGGGCCAACGTCCTGACTTTC	CASSLSVSGANVLTF
-	TRBV3-1/TRBV3-2	TRBJ2-5	-	TGTGCCAGCAGCAAGAGACCCCGAGAGACCCAGTACTTC	CASSKRPRETQYF
-	TRBV5-1	TRBJ1-1	-	TGCGCCAGCAGCATAACAGGCTACACTGAAGCTTTCTTT	CASSITGYTEAFF
-	TRBV6-1	TRBJ1-2	TRBD1	TGTGCCAGCAGCCCGGACAGGATCTATGGCTACACCTTC	CASSPDRIYGYTF
-	TRBV7-3	TRBJ2-1	TRBD2	TGTGCCAGCAGCACCACTAGCGGGGGAAACAATGAGCAGTTCTTC	CASSTTSGGNNEQFF
-	TRBV6-5	TRBJ2-3	TRBD2	TGTGCCAGCAGAGTGTGGACTAGCGGAAAAGATACGCAGTATTTT	CASRVWTSGKDTQYF
-	TRBV3-1/TRBV3-2	TRBJ2-7	TRBD1	TGTGCCAGCAGCCAAGGGACAGGGGGCCTGTACTTC	CASSQGTGGLYF
-	TRBV7-8	TRBJ1-2	-	TGTGCCAGCACCCCTCCCCAGTCTAACTATGGCTACACCTTC	CASTPPQSNYGYTF
-	TRBV5-1	TRBJ1-3	TRBD1	TGCGCCAGCAGCTCCCAGACAGGGATAGTAGCTGGAAACACCATATATTTT	CASSSQTGIVAGNTIYF
-	TRBV25-1	TRBJ1-6	-	TGTGCCAGCGGACCGGGAGAGAATTCACCCCTCCACTTT	CASGPGENSPLHF
-	TRBV10-2	TRBJ1-1	-	TGCGCCAGCAGGGACAGCACTGAAGCTTTCTTT	CASRDSTEAFF
-	TRBV4-1	TRBJ1-1	-	TGCGCCAGCAGCCAAGAAGGCCAGTTGAACACTGAAGCTTTCTTT	CASSQEGQLNTEAFF
-	TRBV2	TRBJ1-1	-	TGTGCCAGCACACAGAGTAACACTGAAGCTTTCTTT	CASTQSNTEAFF
-	TRBV7-3	TRBJ2-2	-	TGTGCCAGCAGCTTGGACCTTGGGGGTACGGGGGAGCTGTTTTTT	CASSLDLGGTGELFF
-	TRBV3-1/TRBV3-2	TRBJ2-3	TRBD2	TGTGCCAGCAGCCCCCAGGGGACTAGCGGGCCGCGAAATACGCAGTATTTT	CASSPQGTSGPRNTQYF
-	TRBV7-3	TRBJ2-2	-	TGTGCCAGCAGCGAGACAGCTGCGAACACCGGGGAGCTGTTTTTT	CASSETAANTGELFF
-	TRBV5-1	TRBJ1-2	-	TGCGCCAGCAGCTCCTCCGGGACAATCCGTGGCTACACCTTC	CASSSSGTIRGYTF
-	TRBV2	TRBJ2-5	TRBD2	TGTGCCAGCAGCGTAGGGACTAGCGGGGCCCAAGAGACCCAGTACTTC	CASSVGTSGAQETQYF
-	TRBV14	TRBJ2-1	-	TGTGCCAGCAGCCAAGCCGATTCTCTTTACGGGGTAGGGTCCTACAATGAGCAGTTCTTC	CASSQADSLYGVGSYNEQFF
-	TRBV6-5	TRBJ1-2	-	TGTGCCAGCGGTACAGGGACCCTATATGGCTACACCTTC	CASGTGTLYGYTF
-	TRBV27	TRBJ2-2	TRBD2	TGTGCCAGCAGTTTATCGGGGGGGTTAACCGGGGAGCTGTTTTTT	CASSLSGGLTGELFF
-	TRBV27	TRBJ2-2	-	TGTGCCAGCAGACGCGTGTTATCCGGGGAGCTGTTTTTT	CASRRVLSGELFF
-	TRBV13	TRBJ1-6	-	TGTGCCAGCAGTTCTCTTTCCCAGGGGACAATGTCTCTCCACTTT	CASSSLSQGTMSLHF
-	TRBV2	TRBJ1-1	-	TGTGCCAGCAGCCTAATTGCAGGGGAAGCTTTCTTT	CASSLIAGEAFF
once	TRBV2	TRBJ2-7	TRBD1	TGTGCCAGCATGCCGGGACAGGGGCTCGGAGAGCAGTACTTC	CASMPGQGLGEQYF
-	TRBV2	TRBJ2-5	-	TGTGCCAGCGTAGAAGGGTACCAAGAGACCCAGTACTTC	CASVEGYQETQYF